The 17 T cell receptor beta chains below all came from one sample that was sequenced in a study of blood T cells in healthy people across ages. Combining a sample-barcoded 5' primer with a J-beta primer mix, a second PCR ran for roughly 6 to 12 cycles. MiXCR, run by TCRdb on the 5' RACE reads, gives a single entry per CDR3 protein. The table shows approximately 1.5 million distinct CDR3 sequences, with roughly 32% occurring only once. The sample taken for sequencing was blood. The receptors stem from a woman aged 30 to 39 in good health.

J is TRBJ2-3 and V is TRBV14; D is ambiguous. CDR3 length equals 15 residues. The germline gives CDR1 SGHDN, CDR2 FVKESK. V dropped 0 bases and J dropped 2 bases, with 9 bases sitting between them. The CDR3 DNA reads TGTGCCAGCAGCCAAGAGTCCGGACCCACAGATACGCAGTATTTT. It specifies CASSQESGPTDTQYF.

CDR3 DNA: TGTGCCAGCAGCCAAGGACAGCCCACAGATACGCAGTATTTT. Translated: CASSQGQPTDTQYF. The chain employs TRBV7-7 and TRBJ2-3; D perhaps matches TRBD1 (6 bases). The germline V and J ends were trimmed by 5 bases and 2 bases, with 11 bases remaining between them. The V gene's germline CDR1 is SSHAT and CDR2 FNYEAQ (reference sequence). The CDR3 runs to 14 residues.

The chain recombines TRBV20-1 with TRBJ2-7; D tentatively reads TRBD1 or TRBD2 (5 bases each). Germline V CDR1 and CDR2: DFQATT, SNEGSKA (reference sequence). V lost 6 bases to trimming and J lost 2 bases, with 17 bases between them. This CDR3 contains 14 residues. The CDR3 sequence is CSATTRDRPYEQYF. CDR3 DNA sequence: TGCAGTGCCACGACGAGGGACCGACCCTACGAGCAGTACTTC.

This clonotype was recorded a few times. The CDR3 coding sequence is TGTGCCAGCAGTTTCCCGAACAGGGACGAGCAGTACTTC. It is translated as CASSFPNRDEQYF. V and J are TRBV6-2 or TRBV6-3 and TRBJ2-7; tentative D call: TRBD1 (6 bases). Trimming cost V 4 bases and J 5 bases, with 12 bases left between them. This CDR3 region has 13 residues. Germline V gene data show CDR1 as MNHEY and CDR2 as SVGEGT.

The chain carries TRBV5-4 and TRBJ1-1; TRBD1 is a possible D gene (5 bases). Looked up from germline, CDR1 is SGHNT and CDR2 is YYREEE (reference sequence). CDR3 length equals 12 residues. V gave up 9 bases and J gave up 0 bases, with 9 bases separating them. This CDR3 reads CATMGVNTEAFF. CDR3 in DNA: TGTGCCACCATGGGGGTGAACACTGAAGCTTTCTTT.

In its sample, this clonotype was seen a few times. This rearrangement joins TRBV10-3 to TRBJ2-3; TRBD2 is a possible D gene (6 bases). Looked up from germline, CDR1 is ENHRY and CDR2 is SYGVKD. This CDR3 comprises 13 residues. V lost 8 bases and J lost 4, with 13 bases in between. CDR3 residues: CAIYGGFADTQYF. The DNA of the CDR3 is TGTGCCATCTACGGGGGATTCGCAGATACGCAGTATTTT.

The V gene is TRBV24-1, the J gene TRBJ1-1; D gene uncertain. Trimming removed 12 bases from V and 5 bases from J, with 9 bases in between. Germline V lookup: CDR1 KGHDR, CDR2 SFDVKD. The CDR3 runs 10 residues. CDR3 bases: TGTGCCCCAGCGACAACTGAAGCTTTCTTT. Encoded protein: CAPATTEAFF.

The chain is built from TRBV6-5 and TRBJ2-2, with 7 bases that match TRBD2. V shed 7 bases and J 1 base; nucleotides not matched to a gene: 6. There are 15 residues in the CDR3. In germline, CDR1 is MNHEY, CDR2 SVGAGI. CDR3 amino acids: CASNSAGMNTGELFF. The CDR3 DNA is TGTGCCAGCAATTCAGCGGGAATGAACACCGGGGAGCTGTTTTTT.

This chain uses TRBV6-6 with TRBJ2-7; D is undetermined. CDR3 length equals 13 residues. Germline loops: CDR1 MNHNY, CDR2 SVGAGI (reference sequence). With 2 bases removed from V and 0 bases from J, the gap between germline ends came to 5 bases. CDR3 residues: CASSYRASYEQYF. For the CDR3, the DNA is TGTGCCAGCAGTTACCGGGCCTCCTACGAGCAGTACTTC.

V and J are TRBV4-2 and TRBJ2-3; D remains unclear. Germline lookup yields CDR1 LGHNA and CDR2 YNFKEQ. V was clipped by 4 bases and J by 4 bases, with 15 bases between them. This CDR3 has 15 amino acids. The chain's CDR3 is CASSPDGRSADTQYF. The CDR3 coding sequence is TGTGCCAGCAGCCCGGACGGCAGGAGCGCAGATACGCAGTATTTT.

Regarding this clonotype: One junction end does not reproduce the germline sequence, and a read error may be involved. V usage is TRBV7-9 and J usage is TRBJ2-1; D ambiguous. Germline CDR1 SEHNR, CDR2 FQNEAQ (reference sequence). The CDR3 is 13 residues long. CDR3: CASSLGGYNEQCF. The CDR3 DNA sequence: TGTGCCAGCAGCTTAGGTGGCTACAATGAGCAGTGCTTC.

J is TRBJ1-5 and V is TRBV28; D is unresolved. This CDR3 region has 12 residues. Germline-derived CDR1 and CDR2 are MDHEN and SYDVKM. V was pared by 8 bases and J by 4 bases, with 9 bases between. As DNA, the CDR3 is TGTGCCAGCCGGGCGGCGAATCAGCCCCAGCATTTT. It translates to CASRAANQPQHF.

The V call is TRBV10-3, the J call TRBJ2-1; 10 bases match TRBD2. V shed 10 bases and J 5 bases; nucleotides not matched to a gene: 2. The length of the CDR3 is 12 residues. Germline CDR1 and CDR2: ENHRY and SYGVKD. DNA for the CDR3: TGTGCCACTGGACTAGCGGACAATGAGCAGTTCTTC. Amino acid sequence: CATGLADNEQFF.

The V and J genes are TRBV9 and TRBJ1-2, with D possibly being TRBD1 (5 bases). This CDR3 is built from 15 residues. V was clipped by 3 bases and J by 6 bases, with 18 bases between them. From germline, CDR1 is SGDLS and CDR2 YYNGEE. This CDR3 is CASSARGSDTHGYTF. The CDR3 DNA reads TGTGCCAGCAGCGCGCGGGGCTCGGACACCCATGGCTACACCTTC. The full variable domain, its missing parts supplied by reference TRBV9 and TRBJ1-2, is DSGVTQTPKHLITATGQRVTLRCSPRSGDLSVYWYQQSLDQGLQFLIQYYNGEERAKGNILERFSAQQFPDLHSELNLSSLELGDSALYFCASSARGSDTHGYTFGSGTRLTVV.

The chain employs TRBV15 and TRBJ2-6, with no clear D. The germline V and J ends were trimmed by 0 bases and 0 bases, with 12 bases remaining between them. Per the germline V gene, CDR1 is LNHNV and CDR2 is YYDKDF (reference sequence). CDR3 size: 18 residues. CDR3 protein: CATSRDYAPPSGANVLTF. As DNA, the CDR3 is TGTGCCACCAGCAGAGATTATGCACCTCCCTCTGGGGCCAACGTCCTGACTTTC.

This chain links TRBV10-3 with TRBJ1-2; 9 positions agree with TRBD1. The CDR3 is made up of 15 amino acids. Germline values: CDR1 ENHRY, CDR2 SYGVKD. The V segment lost 6 bases and the J segment 3 bases; nucleotides outside the gene matches: 8. The CDR3 DNA follows: TGTGCCATCAGCCCGGGACAGGGTCCCGACTATGGCTACACCTTC. This gives the protein CAISPGQGPDYGYTF.

A note on this clonotype: At one end, the junction sequence differs from germline, possibly due to a read error. The rearrangement uses TRBV15 and TRBJ2-5; 7 bases agree with TRBD2. The V gene's germline CDR1 is LNHNV and CDR2 YYDKDF (reference sequence). The CDR3 spans 17 residues. CDR3 residues: CATSRDRGGRLQESQYF. The DNA for the CDR3 is TGTGCCACCAGCAGAGATAGAGGCGGGAGACTGCAAGAGTCCCAGTACTTC.